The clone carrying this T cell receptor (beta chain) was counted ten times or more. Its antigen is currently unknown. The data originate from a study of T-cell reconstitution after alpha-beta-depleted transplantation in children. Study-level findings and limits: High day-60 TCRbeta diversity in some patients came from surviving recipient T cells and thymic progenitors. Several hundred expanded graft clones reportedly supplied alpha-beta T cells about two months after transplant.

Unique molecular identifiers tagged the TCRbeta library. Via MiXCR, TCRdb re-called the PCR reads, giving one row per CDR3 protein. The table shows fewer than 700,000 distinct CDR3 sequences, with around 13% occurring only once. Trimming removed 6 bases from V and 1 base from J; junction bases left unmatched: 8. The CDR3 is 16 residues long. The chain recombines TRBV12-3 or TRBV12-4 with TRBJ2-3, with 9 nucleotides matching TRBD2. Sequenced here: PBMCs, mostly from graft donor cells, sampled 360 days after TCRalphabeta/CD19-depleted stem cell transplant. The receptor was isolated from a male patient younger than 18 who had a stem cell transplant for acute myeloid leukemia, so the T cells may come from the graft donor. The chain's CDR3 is CASRILAGVGTDTQYF. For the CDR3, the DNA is TGTGCCAGCAGAATTTTAGCGGGAGTTGGCACAGATACGCAGTATTTT.